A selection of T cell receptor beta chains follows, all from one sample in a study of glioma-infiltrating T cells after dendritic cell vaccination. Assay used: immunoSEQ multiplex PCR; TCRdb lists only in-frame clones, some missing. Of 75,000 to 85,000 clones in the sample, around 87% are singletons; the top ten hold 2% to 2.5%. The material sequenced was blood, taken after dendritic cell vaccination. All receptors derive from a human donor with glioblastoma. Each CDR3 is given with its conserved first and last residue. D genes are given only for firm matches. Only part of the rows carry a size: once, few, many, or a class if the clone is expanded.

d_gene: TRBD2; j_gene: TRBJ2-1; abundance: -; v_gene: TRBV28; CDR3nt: TGTGCCAGCAGCCGCAAGACTAGCGCTGGTAGGAATGAGCAGTTCTTC; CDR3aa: CASSRKTSAGRNEQFF
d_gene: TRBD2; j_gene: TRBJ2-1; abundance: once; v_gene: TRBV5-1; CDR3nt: TGCGCCAGCAGCCAGCGGGGTCCCTACAATGAGCAGTTCTTC; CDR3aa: CASSQRGPYNEQFF
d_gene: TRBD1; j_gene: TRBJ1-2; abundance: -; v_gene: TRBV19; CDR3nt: TGTGCCAGTATTAGGACAGGGGCCGGCTATGGCTACACCTTC; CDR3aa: CASIRTGAGYGYTF
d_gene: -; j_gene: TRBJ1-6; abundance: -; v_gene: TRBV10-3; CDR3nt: TGTGCCATAGGGGCCAGGGGTGCCCTTAATTCACCCCTCCACTTT; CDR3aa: CAIGARGALNSPLHF
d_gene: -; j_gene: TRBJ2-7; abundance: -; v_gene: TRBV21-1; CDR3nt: TGTGCCAGCAGCCTTGGGCGGGAGCCTTCCTACGAGCAGTACTTC; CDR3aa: CASSLGREPSYEQYF
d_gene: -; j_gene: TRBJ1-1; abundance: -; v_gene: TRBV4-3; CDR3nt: TGCGCCAGCAGCCAAGTCGTGACAGTGAAGACTGAAGCTTTCTTT; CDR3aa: CASSQVVTVKTEAFF
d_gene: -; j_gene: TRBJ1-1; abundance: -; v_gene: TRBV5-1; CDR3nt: TGCGCCAGCAGCCTTGCCGGGGGGCACGTTGACACTGAAGCTTTCTTT; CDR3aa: CASSLAGGHVDTEAFF
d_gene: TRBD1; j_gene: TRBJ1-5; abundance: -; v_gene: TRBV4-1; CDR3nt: TGCGCCAGCAGCCAAGAAATAGGGGGCGGTCAGCCCCAGCATTTT; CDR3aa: CASSQEIGGGQPQHF
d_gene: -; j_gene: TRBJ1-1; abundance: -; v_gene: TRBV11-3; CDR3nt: TGTGCCAGCAGCTTCGCAGAGAACACTGAAGCTTTCTTT; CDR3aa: CASSFAENTEAFF
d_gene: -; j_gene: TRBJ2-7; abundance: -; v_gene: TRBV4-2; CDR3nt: TGTGCCAGCAGCCAAGGGGCAGCCCCCGAGCAGTACTTC; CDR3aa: CASSQGAAPEQYF
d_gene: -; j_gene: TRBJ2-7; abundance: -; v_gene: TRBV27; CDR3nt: TGTGCCAGCAGTCCGGTCGGGACCTACGAGCAGTACTTC; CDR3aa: CASSPVGTYEQYF
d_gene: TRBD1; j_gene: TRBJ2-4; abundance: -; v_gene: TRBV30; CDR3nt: TGTGCCTGGGATAGACAGGGGAGAATTGCGGACTTC; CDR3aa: CAWDRQGRIADF
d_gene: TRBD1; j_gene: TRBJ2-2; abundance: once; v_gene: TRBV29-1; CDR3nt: TGCAGCGTTGATTCCGGGGACAGAGGCAGGGAGCTGTTTTTT; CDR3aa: CSVDSGDRGRELFF
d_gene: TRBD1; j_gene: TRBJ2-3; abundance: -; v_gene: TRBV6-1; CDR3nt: TGTGCCAGCAGTGAAGTGAGGACAGGGAGGACAGATACGCAGTATTTT; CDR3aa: CASSEVRTGRTDTQYF
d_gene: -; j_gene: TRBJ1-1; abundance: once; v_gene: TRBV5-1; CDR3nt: TGCGCCAGCAGCCTACTGGGGACAAAGAACACTGAAGCTTTCTTT; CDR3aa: CASSLLGTKNTEAFF
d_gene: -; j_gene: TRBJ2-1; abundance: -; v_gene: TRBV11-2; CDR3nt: TGTGCCAGCAGCTTAAGGAGGGGGGGCGATGAGCAGTTCTTC; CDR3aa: CASSLRRGGDEQFF
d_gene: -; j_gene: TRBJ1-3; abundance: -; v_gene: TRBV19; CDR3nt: TGTGCCAGTAGTATTATCGGGGGAAACACCATATATTTT; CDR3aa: CASSIIGGNTIYF
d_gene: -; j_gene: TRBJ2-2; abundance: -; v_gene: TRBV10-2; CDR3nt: TGCGCCAGCAGACCCCAGGGGACGGCGATAACCGGGGAGCTGTTTTTT; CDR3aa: CASRPQGTAITGELFF
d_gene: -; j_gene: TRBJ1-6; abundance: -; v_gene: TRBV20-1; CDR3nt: TGCAGTGCTAGCCCGGGGGTCGGCCTCCACTTT; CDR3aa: CSASPGVGLHF
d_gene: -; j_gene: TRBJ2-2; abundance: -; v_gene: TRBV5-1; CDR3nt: TGCGCCAGCAGCTCTCCAGACAGGATGAACACCGGGGAGCTGTTTTTT; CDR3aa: CASSSPDRMNTGELFF
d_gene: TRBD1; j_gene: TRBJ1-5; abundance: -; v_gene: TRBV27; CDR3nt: TGTGCCAGTTCCGACAGGGGGTTTGGGCAGCCCCAGCATTTT; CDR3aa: CASSDRGFGQPQHF
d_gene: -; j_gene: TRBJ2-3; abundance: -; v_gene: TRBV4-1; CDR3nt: TGCGCCAGCAGCCAAGGCTATAGCACAGATACGCAGTATTTT; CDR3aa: CASSQGYSTDTQYF
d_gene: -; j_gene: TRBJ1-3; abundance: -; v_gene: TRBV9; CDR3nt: TGTGCCAGCAGCGCTCGGACTCCAGGAAACACCATATATTTT; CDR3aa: CASSARTPGNTIYF
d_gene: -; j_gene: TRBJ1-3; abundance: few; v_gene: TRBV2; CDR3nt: TGTGCCAGCAGATTAAAAGGAAACACCATATATTTT; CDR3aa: CASRLKGNTIYF
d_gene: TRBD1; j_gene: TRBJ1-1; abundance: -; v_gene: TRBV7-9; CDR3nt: TGTGCCAGCAGCTTAGTAACAGGGGTAGCTTTCTTT; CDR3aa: CASSLVTGVAFF
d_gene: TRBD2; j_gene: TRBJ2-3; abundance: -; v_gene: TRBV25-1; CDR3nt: TGTGCCAGCAGTGCCATAGCGGGGAACACAGATACGCAGTATTTT; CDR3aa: CASSAIAGNTDTQYF
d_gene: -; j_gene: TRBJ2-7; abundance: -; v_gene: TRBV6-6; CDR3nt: TGTGCCAGCAGTTACCTAAGGAGCTCCTACGAGCAGTACTTC; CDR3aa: CASSYLRSSYEQYF
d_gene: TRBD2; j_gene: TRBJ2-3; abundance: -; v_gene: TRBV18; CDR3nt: TGTGCCAGCTCACCACTAGCGGGGTCTTCCACAGATACGCAGTATTTT; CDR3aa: CASSPLAGSSTDTQYF
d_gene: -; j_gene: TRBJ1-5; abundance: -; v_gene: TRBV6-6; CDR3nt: TGTGCCAGCACCTTAGGGGGGGTTGGCCAGCCCCAGCATTTT; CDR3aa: CASTLGGVGQPQHF
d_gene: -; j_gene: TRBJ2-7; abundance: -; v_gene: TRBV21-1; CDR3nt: TGTGCCAGCAGGGGGAGCCTAGCTACACGTGTAGACGAGCAGTACTTC; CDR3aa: CASRGSLATRVDEQYF
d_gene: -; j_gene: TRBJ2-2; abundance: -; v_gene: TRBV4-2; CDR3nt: TGTGCCAGCAGCCAAGATAGAGGAACCACGGGCACCGGGGAGCTGTTTTTT; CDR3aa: CASSQDRGTTGTGELFF
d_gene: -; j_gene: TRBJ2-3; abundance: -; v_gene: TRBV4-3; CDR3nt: TGCGCCAGCAGCCCTGATCGGTCTGAGGATACGCAGTATTTT; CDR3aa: CASSPDRSEDTQYF
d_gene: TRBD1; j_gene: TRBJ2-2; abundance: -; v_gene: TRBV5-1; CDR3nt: TGCGCCAGCAGCATGGGCCCAGGGGGCACCGGGGAGCTGTTTTTT; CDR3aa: CASSMGPGGTGELFF
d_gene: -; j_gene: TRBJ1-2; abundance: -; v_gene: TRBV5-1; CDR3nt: TGCGCCAGCAGCTCCGGAGGGGCCGAGTTAAACTATGGCTACACCTTC; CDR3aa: CASSSGGAELNYGYTF
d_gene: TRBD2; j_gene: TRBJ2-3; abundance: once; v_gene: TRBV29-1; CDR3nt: TGCAGCCCCGGAGGCGGGAGATTGGGGGATACGCAGTATTTT; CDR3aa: CSPGGGRLGDTQYF
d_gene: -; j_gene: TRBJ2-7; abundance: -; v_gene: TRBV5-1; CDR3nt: TGCGCCAGCAGCGGGACACCTTACGAGCAGTACTTC; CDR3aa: CASSGTPYEQYF
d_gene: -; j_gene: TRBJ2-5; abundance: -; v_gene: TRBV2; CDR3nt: TGTGCCAGCAGTGAAGACAGGGCGACGAAGACCCAGTACTTC; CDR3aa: CASSEDRATKTQYF
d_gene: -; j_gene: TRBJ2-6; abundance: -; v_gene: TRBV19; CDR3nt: TGTGCCAGTATGCAGGGCTCTGGGGCCAACGTCCTGACTTTC; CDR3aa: CASMQGSGANVLTF
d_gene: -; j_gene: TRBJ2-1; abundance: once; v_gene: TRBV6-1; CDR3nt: TGTGCCAGCAGTGAAGTGGCCGACAGGGAGCAGTTCTTC; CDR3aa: CASSEVADREQFF
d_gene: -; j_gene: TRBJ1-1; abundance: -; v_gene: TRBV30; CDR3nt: TGTGCCTGGAGTGTACTCGGGGGGGAGTACACTGAAGCTTTCTTT; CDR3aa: CAWSVLGGEYTEAFF
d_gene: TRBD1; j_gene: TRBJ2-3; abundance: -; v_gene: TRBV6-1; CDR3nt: TGTGCCAGCAGTGGAACACAGGGGTCGACAGATACGCAGTATTTT; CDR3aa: CASSGTQGSTDTQYF
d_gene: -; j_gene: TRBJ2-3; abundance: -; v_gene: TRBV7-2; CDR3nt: TGTGCCAGCAGCGTTTATGGGGGAGGCGGGACAGATACGCAGTATTTT; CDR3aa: CASSVYGGGGTDTQYF
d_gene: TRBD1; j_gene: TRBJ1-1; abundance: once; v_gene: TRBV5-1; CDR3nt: TGCGCCAGCAGCTTGGCCGGGACAGGGGGCGAAGAAGCTTTCTTT; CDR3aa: CASSLAGTGGEEAFF
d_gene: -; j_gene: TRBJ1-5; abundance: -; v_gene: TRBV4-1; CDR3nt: TGCGCCAGCAGCCAAGGTGGTCAGGGAAGTAATCAGCCCCAGCATTTT; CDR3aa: CASSQGGQGSNQPQHF
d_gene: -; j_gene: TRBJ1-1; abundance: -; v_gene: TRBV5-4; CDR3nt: TGTGCCAGCGGCCTAGACAGGAACACTGAAGCTTTCTTT; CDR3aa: CASGLDRNTEAFF
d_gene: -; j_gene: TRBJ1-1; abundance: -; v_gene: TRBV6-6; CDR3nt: TGTGCCAGCAGGCGAGACAGCCTGAACACTGAAGCTTTCTTT; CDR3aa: CASRRDSLNTEAFF
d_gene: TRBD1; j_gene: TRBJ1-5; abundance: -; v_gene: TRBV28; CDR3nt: TGTGCCAGCAGTGGTACCGGGACAGGGGGCTGGCAGCCCCAGCATTTT; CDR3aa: CASSGTGTGGWQPQHF
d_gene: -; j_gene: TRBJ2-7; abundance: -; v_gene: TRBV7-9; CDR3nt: TGTGCCAGCAGCCCCTATGAGCTCGAGCAGTACTTC; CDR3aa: CASSPYELEQYF
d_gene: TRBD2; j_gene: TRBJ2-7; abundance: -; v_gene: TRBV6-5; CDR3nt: TGTGCCAGCAGCTCACTAGCGGCAGTTTACGAGCAGTACTTC; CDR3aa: CASSSLAAVYEQYF
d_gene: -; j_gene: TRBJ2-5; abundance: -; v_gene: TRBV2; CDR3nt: TGTGCCACCTCACCTATTACAGGGAACCAAGAGACCCAGTACTTC; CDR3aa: CATSPITGNQETQYF
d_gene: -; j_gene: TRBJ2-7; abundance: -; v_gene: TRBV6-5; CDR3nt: TGTGCCAGCAGTTACAATCGACAGGATTACGAGCAGTACTTC; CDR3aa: CASSYNRQDYEQYF
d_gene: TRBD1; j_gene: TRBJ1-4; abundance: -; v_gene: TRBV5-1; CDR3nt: TGCGCCAGCAGCGGCGGGGACAGGGGGGGGGAAAAACTGTTTTTT; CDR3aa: CASSGGDRGGEKLFF
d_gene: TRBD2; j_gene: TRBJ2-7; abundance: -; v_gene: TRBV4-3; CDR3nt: TGCGCCAGCACCACTGAACTAGCGGGAGGACCCTACGAGCAGTACTTC; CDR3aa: CASTTELAGGPYEQYF
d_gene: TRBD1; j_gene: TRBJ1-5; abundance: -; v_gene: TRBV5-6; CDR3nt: TGTGCCAGCAGCTCAGGGACAGGGAATCAGCCCCAGCATTTT; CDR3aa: CASSSGTGNQPQHF
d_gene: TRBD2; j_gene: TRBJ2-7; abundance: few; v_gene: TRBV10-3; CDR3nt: TGTGCCATCAGTGAAGCGCTAGCGGGTCCCCATTCCTACGAGCAGTACTTC; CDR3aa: CAISEALAGPHSYEQYF
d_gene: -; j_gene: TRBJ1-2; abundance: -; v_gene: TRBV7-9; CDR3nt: TGTGCCAGCAGCTTTCTGGGGGGAAGAGCTAACTATGGCTACACCTTC; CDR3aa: CASSFLGGRANYGYTF
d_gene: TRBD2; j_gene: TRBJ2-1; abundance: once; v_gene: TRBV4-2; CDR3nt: TGTGCCAGCAGCCGGCGGGGGGGTGATGAGCAGTTCTTC; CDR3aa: CASSRRGGDEQFF
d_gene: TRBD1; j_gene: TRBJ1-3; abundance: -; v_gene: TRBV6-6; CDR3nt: TGTGCCAGCAGCCGAGGACAGGGGGCTGAAAACACCATATATTTT; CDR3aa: CASSRGQGAENTIYF
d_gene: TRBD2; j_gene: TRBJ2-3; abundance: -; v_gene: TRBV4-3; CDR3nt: TGCGCCAGCAGCCAAACTAGCGCCCTGGGGGATACGCAGTATTTT; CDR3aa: CASSQTSALGDTQYF